The next 27 T cell receptor beta chains were all read from a single sample in a study of Tregs in tolerant kidney transplant recipients. The table came from immunoSEQ multiplex PCR; TCRdb's copy has only in-frame clones and leaves some out. The sample's table shows some 30,000 clones. Related graft donors supplied nonmyeloablative bone marrow transplants, and mixed chimerism was transient. The source material was CD4+ T cells from blood (PBMCs), sampled 24 months after the transplant. The source of these receptors is a human patient who received a combined kidney and bone marrow transplant. Some T cells may be provided by the graft donor.

A note on this clone: Read coverage stops 3 residues before the CDR3 terminus; the germline J gene supplies the remainder. The J gene is TRBJ2-5, the V gene TRBV9, with 7 bases lining up with TRBD2. J was trimmed by 3 bases and V by 3 bases; bases with no gene match: 2. The V gene's germline CDR1 is SGDLS and CDR2 YYNGEE. This CDR3 has 13 residues. Incomplete CDR3 DNA: TGTGCCAGCAGCGGGACTAGAGAAGAGACC. Its protein product is CASSGTREET. The whole CDR3 region reads CASSGTREETQYF.

With respect to this clone: The read ends 3 residues before the CDR3 terminus; that terminus is restored from the germline J gene. The chain recombines TRBV29-1 with TRBJ1-2; 9 bases match TRBD1. CDR1 is SQVTM and CDR2 is ANQGSEA in the germline V gene. The CDR3 loop spans 12 amino acids. The sequenced part of the CDR3 DNA is TGCATCACAGGGGGCTTTTTCGATGGC. This encodes CITGGFFDG. The whole CDR3 protein reads CITGGFFDGYTF.

Comments on this clone: The read terminates 3 residues before the CDR3 end, so the remaining end is supplied by the germline J gene. The V and J genes are TRBV30 and TRBJ1-2; possibly TRBD1 for D (5 bases). This CDR3 spans 13 amino acids. Germline values: CDR1 GTSNPN, CDR2 SVGIG (reference sequence). The DNA read from the CDR3 is TGTGCCTGGAGACTAAGGGGAATGCGGGGC. Its protein is CAWRLRGMRG. The entire CDR3 is CAWRLRGMRGYTF.

On this clone itself: A read error may produce the germline difference seen at one junction end. The read ends 3 residues early relative to the CDR3; the germline J gene fills the gap. The rearrangement joins TRBV4-2 to TRBJ1-1; D remains ambiguous. CDR1 and CDR2 (germline): LGHNA, YNFKEQ. There are 17 residues in the CDR3. CDR3 protein: CASSQDLIELSNTEAFF. Partial CDR3 DNA: TGCGCCAGCAGCCAAGATCTAATAGAATTATCGAACACTGAA.

A note on this clone: The read comes to an end 3 residues before the CDR3 does, leaving the germline J gene to fill in the end. The chain carries TRBV30 and TRBJ2-1, with 11 positions matching TRBD2. Per the germline V gene, CDR1 is GTSNPN and CDR2 is SVGIG (reference sequence). This CDR3 has 17 residues. The V segment lost 1 base and the J segment 3 bases; nucleotides outside the gene matches: 8. The CDR3 sequence: CAWSDLRGLAVYNEQFF. CDR3 DNA, as far as it was read: TGTGCCTGGAGTGACCTCCGGGGACTAGCGGTCTACAATGAG.

The CDR3 DNA, read in part, is TGTGCCAGCTCGCCTCTAGCGGGAGTGGAGAACGAG. This sequence encodes CASSPLAGVENE. The whole CDR3 reads CASSPLAGVENEQYF. This chain connects TRBV18 to TRBJ2-7, with TRBD2 matching 10 bases. The read is 3 residues too short to cover the CDR3 end, so that end is filled in from the germline J gene. J gave up 5 bases and V 6 bases, and 10 bases lay outside the gene matches. The germline gives CDR1 KGHSH, CDR2 LQKENI. This CDR3 region has 15 residues.

On this clone itself: The missing CDR3 end, 3 residues past where the read stops, is filled in from the germline J gene. V gene TRBV13 combines with J gene TRBJ1-6; D is perhaps TRBD1 (5 bases). V was trimmed by 7 bases and J by 10 bases, leaving 11 bases between them. The V gene's germline CDR1 is PRHDT and CDR2 FYEKMQ (reference sequence). The CDR3 has 12 residues. Incomplete CDR3 DNA: TGTGCCAGCAAGGGGCAGAGCTCACCC. This encodes CASKGQSSP. The CDR3, in full, reads CASKGQSSPLHF.

Remarks on this clone: The CDR3 goes on 3 residues after the read ends, and that part is filled in from the germline J gene. The chain couples TRBV7-3 to TRBJ2-1; D may be TRBD2 (5 bases). Germline V gene data show CDR1 as SGHTA and CDR2 as FQGTGA. The V and J ends lost 6 bases and 0 bases respectively, with 12 bases between them. The CDR3 spans 15 residues. Incomplete CDR3 DNA: TGTGCCAGCAGTCCCGACTACCTCTCCTACAATGAG. This gives the protein CASSPDYLSYNE. The whole CDR3 reads CASSPDYLSYNEQFF.

A word on this clone: The sequenced fragment ends 3 residues before the CDR3 boundary, so the rest is inferred from the germline J gene. The chain links TRBV7-9 to TRBJ2-7; 7 bases are a match to TRBD2. The V gene end was trimmed by 5 bases and the J gene end by 3 bases; junction bases not matched to a gene: 7. Germline-derived CDR1 and CDR2 are SEHNR and FQNEAQ (reference sequence). CDR3 size: 14 residues. The sequenced CDR3 bases are TGTGCCAGCAGCACTTACCGGGACTACTACGAG. It codes for CASSTYRDYYE. The CDR3 as a whole reads CASSTYRDYYEQYF.

As concerns this clone: The missing CDR3 end, 3 residues past where the read stops, is filled in from the germline J gene. The V and J genes are TRBV10-3 and TRBJ1-1, with TRBD1 identical over 12 bases. Germline V gene data show CDR1 as ENHRY and CDR2 as SYGVKD. The CDR3 extends over 17 amino acids. The V and J ends lost 5 bases and 1 base, in that order; junction bases with no gene match: 8. Partial CDR3 DNA: TGTGCCATCAGTAGGGGGACAGGGGGCGTCGGGAACACTGAA. It is translated as CAISRGTGGVGNTE. The whole CDR3 region reads CAISRGTGGVGNTEAFF.

A note on this clone: Read coverage stops 3 residues before the CDR3 terminus; the germline J gene supplies the remainder. This sequence joins TRBV29-1 and TRBJ1-2; D might be TRBD1 (6 bases). CDR3 size: 15 residues. V was shortened by 0 bases and J by 7 bases, with 18 bases between the two germline ends. Per germline, CDR1 SQVTM and CDR2 ANQGSEA. This chain's CDR3 is CSVEEVTGNSFGYTF. CDR3 bases read: TGCAGCGTTGAAGAAGTTACAGGGAATTCGTTTGGC.

On this clone itself: The read comes to an end 3 residues before the CDR3 does, leaving the germline J gene to fill in the end. The chain uses TRBV5-1 and TRBJ2-7, with 10 positions matching TRBD2. J gave up 6 bases and V 2 bases, and 5 bases lay outside the gene matches. The CDR3 is 14 residues long. Germline CDR1 is SGHRS and CDR2 is YFSETQ. The part of the CDR3 DNA that was read is TGCGCCAGCAGCTTTGGGACTAGCGCCGCCGAG. Translating gives CASSFGTSAAE. The CDR3, in full, reads CASSFGTSAAEQYF. The entire variable domain, with the rest obtained from reference TRBV5-1 and TRBJ2-7, is as follows: KAGVTQTPRYLIKTRGQQVTLSCSPISGHRSVSWYQQTPGQGLQFLFEYFSETQRNKGNFPGRFSGRQFSNSRSEMNVSTLELGDSALYLCASSFGTSAAEQYFGPGTRLTVT.

Regarding this clone: The missing CDR3 end, 3 residues past where the read stops, is filled in from the germline J gene. V and J are TRBV5-6 and TRBJ1-2; tentatively, D is TRBD1 (6 bases). The CDR3 length is 14 residues. The V end lost 0 bases, the J end lost 4 bases, and 10 bases lay between the germline ends. CDR1 is SGHDT and CDR2 is YYEEEE in the germline V gene. CDR3 DNA, as far as it was read: TGTGCCAGCAGCTTGGACAGGGTAGGCTATGGC. It is translated as CASSLDRVGYG. The CDR3 in full is CASSLDRVGYGYTF.

A word on this clone: The read is 3 residues too short to cover the CDR3 end, so that end is filled in from the germline J gene. The J gene is TRBJ2-3, the V gene TRBV7-9; tentative D call: TRBD2 (5 bases). With 1 base removed from V and 0 bases from J, the gap between germline ends came to 8 bases. Germline V gene sequence: CDR1 SEHNR, CDR2 FQNEAQ (reference sequence). The CDR3 is 15 amino acids. This chain's CDR3 is CASSLGTRSTDTQYF. CDR3 bases read: TGTGCCAGCAGCTTAGGGACTCGTAGCACAGATACG.

As for this clone: The read terminates 3 residues before the CDR3 end, so the remaining end is supplied by the germline J gene. This rearrangement joins TRBV5-4 to TRBJ2-7, with D possibly being TRBD2 (5 bases). Between the trimmed V and J ends, which lost 2 bases and 6 bases, there was a span of 9 bases. The CDR3 sequence is 12 residues long. Germline V gene data show CDR1 as SGHNT and CDR2 as YYREEE (reference sequence). The CDR3 sequence: CASSFQRGEQYF. The sequenced CDR3 bases are TGTGCCAGCAGCTTTCAACGGGGCGAG.

Of note for this clone: The DNA ends 3 residues before the CDR3 does, and the rest of the CDR3 is filled in from the germline J gene. V usage is TRBV5-8 and J usage is TRBJ2-1; D remains ambiguous. V lost 6 bases and J 7 bases, leaving 11 bases between the germline ends. The CDR3 has 12 residues. The germline V gene has CDR1 SGHTS and CDR2 YDEGEE. The CDR3 sequence: CASTLPSNEQFF. The sequenced CDR3 bases are TGTGCCAGCACCCTACCGTCTAATGAG.

In terms of frequency, this clone is medium-sized (0.01 to 0.1%). The read ends 3 residues shy of where the CDR3 ends; the end is completed using the germline J gene. V and J are TRBV20-1 and TRBJ2-1; 14 bases align to TRBD2. With V trimmed by 0 bases and J by 6 bases, 4 bases remained unmatched. Germline CDR1 and CDR2: DFQATT and SNEGSKA (reference sequence). This CDR3 is built from 16 residues. The sequenced CDR3 bases are TGCAGTGCTAGAGATTGGGGACTAGCGGGAGTCAATGAG. Its protein product is CSARDWGLAGVNE. The entire CDR3 protein is CSARDWGLAGVNEQFF.

A note on this clone: The read terminates 3 residues before the CDR3 end, so the remaining end is supplied by the germline J gene. The rearrangement links TRBV19 to TRBJ1-4; TRBD1 matches 9 bases. Looked up from germline, CDR1 is LNHDA and CDR2 is SQIVND (reference sequence). Losses at the gene ends were 5 bases for V and 3 bases for J; bases not matched to a gene: 10. This CDR3 is 17 amino acids long. The DNA read from the CDR3 is TGTGCCAGTAGTGACGGACAGGGGATATGGGCTAATGAAAAA. The encoded protein is CASSDGQGIWANEK. The complete CDR3 sequence is CASSDGQGIWANEKLFF.

For this clone: The read ends 3 residues shy of where the CDR3 ends; the end is completed using the germline J gene. V gene TRBV10-3 combines with J gene TRBJ1-2; no clear D gene. The CDR3 is 13 residues long. V lost 3 bases to trimming and J lost 3 bases, with 8 bases between them. The germline V gene encodes CDR1 ENHRY and CDR2 SYGVKD. CDR3: CAISDLADYGYTF. The part of the CDR3 DNA that was read is TGTGCCATCAGTGATCTGGCAGACTATGGC.

This clone counts as medium-sized by frequency. This CDR3 reads CASSGTGGKNIQYF. CDR3 DNA (partial): TGTGCCAGCAGCGGGACAGGGGGCAAAAACATT. This chain links TRBV9 with TRBJ2-4; 10 bases match TRBD1. The CDR3 end is not reached by the read, which stops 3 residues before it; the germline J gene fills it in. CDR1 and CDR2 from the germline V gene are SGDLS and YYNGEE. The CDR3 is made up of 14 amino acids. The J segment lost 3 bases and the V segment lost 3 bases, leaving 0 bases of the junction unmatched.

As for this clone: The CDR3 end is not reached by the read, which stops 3 residues before it; the germline J gene fills it in. The chain couples TRBV11-3 to TRBJ2-7; D is possibly TRBD1 (8 bases). Trimming removed 3 bases at V and 6 bases at J, with 12 bases between. Germline V lookup: CDR1 SGHNT, CDR2 YENEEA. This CDR3 spans 13 amino acids. The sequenced CDR3 bases are TGTGCCAGCAGCTTTAACAGGGGGGGCGAG. Protein sequence: CASSFNRGGE. The whole CDR3 is CASSFNRGGEQYF.

The DNA read from the CDR3 is TGTGCCTCGGATTCCGGGACAGACTCCTACGAG. As protein: CASDSGTDSYE. The whole CDR3 sequence reads CASDSGTDSYEQYF. J is TRBJ2-7 and V is TRBV10-3, with 7 nucleotides matching TRBD1. The read ends 3 residues early relative to the CDR3; the germline J gene fills the gap. Germline V CDR1 and CDR2: ENHRY, SYGVKD. This CDR3 comprises 14 residues. V dropped 11 bases and J dropped 0; count of bases not matched to a gene: 10.

Details on this clone: The read terminates 3 residues before the CDR3 end, so the remaining end is supplied by the germline J gene. This chain links TRBV20-1 with TRBJ2-7; D possibly corresponds to TRBD1 (6 bases). The CDR3 covers 14 residues. CDR1 and CDR2 from the germline V gene are DFQATT and SNEGSKA (reference sequence). V dropped 5 bases and J dropped 2 bases, with 16 bases sitting between them. The CDR3 region is CSARITGPTYEQYF. The sequenced CDR3 bases are TGCAGTGCTCGAATCACAGGGCCAACCTACGAG.

Comments on this clone: The read ends 3 residues before the CDR3 terminus; that terminus is restored from the germline J gene. The chain links TRBV7-3 to TRBJ2-5; 7 nucleotides line up with TRBD2. The CDR3 has 14 amino acids. The V segment lost 2 bases and the J segment 5 bases; nucleotides outside the gene matches: 5. Germline CDR1 is SGHTA and CDR2 is FQGTGA. CDR3 DNA, as far as it was read: TGTGCCAGCAGCTTAGATGCGGGAGTTGAGACC. It encodes CASSLDAGVET. The full CDR3 protein is CASSLDAGVETQYF.

Turning to this clone: The read stops 3 residues short of the end of the CDR3; the missing end is completed from the germline J gene. The gene calls are TRBV19 and TRBJ2-3, with 8 bases matching TRBD2. CDR1 and CDR2 from the germline V gene are LNHDA and SQIVND (reference sequence). The CDR3 runs to 16 residues. Unmatched junction bases numbered 13, after V lost 5 bases and J lost 6 bases. The covered CDR3 bases are TGTGCCAGTAGTGCCTCCGGGACTAGACCCAGCGATACG. Protein: CASSASGTRPSDT. The CDR3 reads in full as CASSASGTRPSDTQYF. Filled out from reference TRBV19 and TRBJ2-3, the complete variable domain reads DGGITQSPKYLFRKEGQNVTLSCEQNLNHDAMYWYRQDPGQGLRLIYYSQIVNDFQKGDIAEGYSVSREKKESFPLTVTSAQKNPTAFYLCASSASGTRPSDTQYFGPGTRLTVL.

Notes on this clone: Read data end 3 residues before the CDR3 end; the end is taken from the germline J gene. The chain joins TRBV7-9 to TRBJ1-2; TRBD1 agrees at 8 bases. The V gene end was trimmed by 1 base and the J gene end by 2 bases; junction bases not matched to a gene: 3. The germline V gene encodes CDR1 SEHNR and CDR2 FQNEAQ (reference sequence). CDR3 size: 15 residues. The covered CDR3 bases are TGTGCCAGCAGCTTAGGGACAGGGACCAACTATGGC. Translated, it gives CASSLGTGTNYG. The full-length CDR3 reads as CASSLGTGTNYGYTF. Combining the CDR3 with reference TRBV7-9 and TRBJ1-2 gives the whole variable domain DTGVSQNPRHKITKRGQNVTFRCDPISEHNRLYWYRQTLGQGPEFLTYFQNEAQLEKSRLLSDRFSAERPKGSFSTLEIQRTEQGDSAMYLCASSLGTGTNYGYTFGSGTRLTVV.

On this clone: The DNA ends 3 residues before the CDR3 does, and the rest of the CDR3 is filled in from the germline J gene. The chain is built from TRBV20-1 and TRBJ2-5; D possibly corresponds to TRBD2 (7 bases). Germline V gene lookup returns CDR1 DFQATT and CDR2 SNEGSKA (reference sequence). The CDR3 runs 12 residues. V gave up 4 bases and J gave up 5 bases, with 11 bases separating them. The DNA read from the CDR3 is TGCAGTGCTAATGGGGGGGCGGAGACC. Residues: CSANGGAET. The complete CDR3 reads CSANGGAETQYF.